The 29 T cell receptor beta chains below come from one sample, sequenced in a study of CD4 T cells in relation to SARS-CoV-2 and coronaviruses. CD4+ T cells from unexposed donors were obtained before the COVID-19 pandemic (2011-2018). CD4+ T cells were isolated from the cells after about nine days of culture. These receptors' antigens are unknown. Clones were read by immunoSEQ multiplex PCR, and TCRdb kept only the in-frame ones, dropping some. The sample lists more than 25,000 clones, 60% to 85% occurring once. The sequenced sample was CD4+ T cells from PBMCs, cultured in vitro. These receptors all come from a human donor in good health.

This chain connects TRBV4-1 to TRBJ2-6; no definite D call. Trimming pared 1 base from V and 3 bases from J, leaving 16 bases between. The germline V gene has CDR1 MGHRA and CDR2 YSYEKL. This CDR3 contains 18 residues. The CDR3 DNA sequence: TGCGCCAGCAGCCAAGTTTCCGGCCTGGAAGTTGGGGCCAACGTCCTGACTTTC. Translated: CASSQVSGLEVGANVLTF.

This clone was counted a few times. The chain uses TRBV5-1 and TRBJ2-5, with D possibly being TRBD1 or TRBD2 (5 bases each). The CDR3 is 16 residues long. Trimming removed 0 bases from V and 1 base from J, with 13 bases in between. Germline CDR1 SGHRS, CDR2 YFSETQ. CDR3 DNA: TGCGCCAGCAGCTTGGGGGTTGGGGGTCTCCAAGAGACCCAGTACTTC. The encoded protein is CASSLGVGGLQETQYF.

J is TRBJ2-7 and V is TRBV6-2 or TRBV6-3, with D possibly being TRBD2 (6 bases). V lost 4 bases to trimming and J lost 1 base, with 11 bases between them. CDR3 size: 14 residues. Germline V gene data show CDR1 as MNHEY and CDR2 as SVGEGT. The CDR3 reads CASSLGLHSYEQYF. CDR3 DNA: TGTGCCAGCAGTTTGGGACTCCATTCCTACGAGCAGTACTTC.

This chain links TRBV7-9 with TRBJ1-4; no clear D. V was clipped by 6 bases and J by 5 bases, with 10 bases between them. The CDR3 spans 13 residues. CDR1 and CDR2 (germline): SEHNR, FQNEAQ (reference sequence). The CDR3, as DNA: TGTGCCAGCAGTAGGGCAGCAAATGAAAAACTGTTTTTT. Translation: CASSRAANEKLFF. The full variable domain, completed using reference TRBV7-9 and TRBJ1-4, is DTGVSQNPRHKITKRGQNVTFRCDPISEHNRLYWYRQTLGQGPEFLTYFQNEAQLEKSRLLSDRFSAERPKGSFSTLEIQRTEQGDSAMYLCASSRAANEKLFFGSGTQLSVL.

The chain carries TRBV28 and TRBJ1-2, with D unresolved. The V gene lost 3 bases and the J gene lost 5 bases, with 13 bases spanning the gap. The CDR3 loop spans 14 amino acids. Germline CDR1 is MDHEN and CDR2 is SYDVKM. The CDR3 DNA is TGTGCCAGCAGTTTCATGTCAGGATCGTATGGCTACACCTTC. It is translated as CASSFMSGSYGYTF.

The chain carries TRBV2 and TRBJ1-5; D is possibly TRBD1 (6 bases). CDR1 and CDR2 from the germline V gene are SNHLY and FYNNEI. The CDR3 length is 15 residues. The ends were cut back, 2 bases at V and 6 bases at J, with 14 bases in the middle. CDR3 sequence: CASSESGARGQPQHF. The CDR3 DNA reads as TGTGCCAGCAGTGAATCGGGGGCGCGTGGTCAGCCCCAGCATTTT. The full variable domain, with the rest looked up from reference TRBV2 and TRBJ1-5, is EPEVTQTPSHQVTQMGQEVILRCVPISNHLYFYWYRQILGQKVEFLVSFYNNEISEKSEIFDDQFSVERPDGSNFTLKIRSTKLEDSAMYFCASSESGARGQPQHFGDGTRLSIL.

The rearrangement links TRBV6-1 to TRBJ1-1; a weak D match, TRBD1 (5 bases). The CDR3 runs 14 residues. CDR1 and CDR2 from the germline V gene are MNHNS and SASEGT. The V gene lost 3 bases and the J gene lost 3 bases, with 11 bases spanning the gap. The CDR3: CASSDVGDDTEAFF. In DNA, the CDR3 is TGTGCCAGCAGTGATGTAGGGGATGACACTGAAGCTTTCTTT.

V and J are TRBV11-1 and TRBJ2-7; 10 bases align to TRBD1. Germline loops: CDR1 SGHAT, CDR2 FQDESV (reference sequence). The CDR3 length is 15 residues. The J segment lost 3 bases and the V segment lost 5 bases, leaving 7 bases of the junction unmatched. Here the CDR3 reads CASSPRDRGVYEQYF. The DNA for the CDR3 is TGTGCCAGCAGCCCCCGGGACAGGGGAGTCTACGAGCAGTACTTC.

This rearrangement joins TRBV18 to TRBJ1-2; 8 nucleotides match TRBD1. The CDR3 runs to 15 residues. Germline CDR1 KGHSH, CDR2 LQKENI. Trimming at V came to 1 base and at J to 7 bases, leaving 8 bases not matched to a gene. CDR3 loop: CASSPLDRVMSGYTF. In DNA, the CDR3 is TGTGCCAGCTCACCACTGGACAGGGTTATGAGTGGCTACACCTTC.

A few counts support this clone. CDR3 DNA: TGCGCCAGCAGCGTGGGCTATCAGAGTAACACCGGGGAGCTGTTTTTT. This translates into CASSVGYQSNTGELFF. J is TRBJ2-2 and V is TRBV4-3; D is unclear. V shed 5 bases and J shed 2 bases, with 15 bases lying between them. CDR1 and CDR2 (germline): LGHNA, YSLEER. CDR3 length: 16 residues.

The chain carries TRBV4-1 and TRBJ2-1; D is ambiguous. The CDR3 spans 16 residues. V gave up 2 bases and J gave up 13 bases, with 24 bases separating them. Looked up from germline, CDR1 is MGHRA and CDR2 is YSYEKL. CDR3 in DNA: TGCGCCAGCAGCCAACTTGAAATCCTAGGAGCTAGTATACAGTTCTTC. Protein: CASSQLEILGASIQFF.

This chain links TRBV7-3 with TRBJ1-2; D not resolved. V gave up 3 bases and J gave up 7 bases, with 12 bases separating them. Germline assignment: CDR1 SGHTA and CDR2 FQGTGA. The CDR3 consists of 13 residues. The CDR3 sequence: CASSLHGYSGYTF. The CDR3 DNA sequence: TGTGCCAGCAGCTTGCACGGCTATTCTGGCTACACCTTC.

The rearrangement links TRBV6-2 or TRBV6-3 to TRBJ2-5; D gene ambiguous. CDR3 length: 12 residues. V lost 5 bases, J lost 4 bases, and 8 bases lay in between. Germline V CDR1 and CDR2: MNHEY, SVGEGT. The CDR3 spells CASSVEGETQYF. The CDR3 DNA reads as TGTGCCAGCAGTGTTGAAGGAGAGACCCAGTACTTC.

This clone has more than one count but fewer than ten. The chain uses TRBV7-8 and TRBJ1-1, with D possibly TRBD1 on 6 matching bases. The CDR3 extends over 14 amino acids. CDR1 and CDR2 from the germline V gene are SGHVS and FQNEAQ. The V and J ends lost 2 bases and 1 base respectively, with 8 bases between them. CDR3 region: CASSLLQGNTEAFF. DNA of the CDR3: TGTGCCAGCAGCTTATTACAGGGGAACACTGAAGCTTTCTTT.

The chain couples TRBV12-5 to TRBJ2-7; possibly TRBD1 for D (6 bases). The V and J ends lost 6 bases and 5 bases respectively, with 17 bases between them. CDR1 is LGHNT, CDR2 FRNRAP, per germline. This CDR3 has 14 residues. In DNA form, the CDR3 reads TGTGCTAGTGGATCTTACACAGGGACCCACGAGCAGTACTTC. This encodes CASGSYTGTHEQYF.

This clone was counted once. CDR3 residues: CASSALGQMNTEAFF. The CDR3 DNA is TGTGCCAGCAGTGCACTGGGACAGATGAACACTGAAGCTTTCTTT. The chain employs TRBV27 and TRBJ1-1, with 7 bases fitting TRBD1. CDR3 length: 15 amino acids. CDR1 is MNHEY and CDR2 is SMNVEV in the germline V gene (reference sequence). The V segment lost 5 bases and the J segment 0 bases; nucleotides outside the gene matches: 6.

The chain recombines TRBV10-3 with TRBJ2-3; maybe TRBD1 (5 bases). The CDR3 consists of 13 residues. CDR1 is ENHRY and CDR2 is SYGVKD in the germline V gene. V gave up 4 bases and J gave up 5 bases, with 10 bases separating them. The DNA for the CDR3 is TGTGCCATCAGTGTAAAAGGGGAAGATACGCAGTATTTT. This translates into CAISVKGEDTQYF.

The chain carries TRBV7-2 and TRBJ2-5; TRBD1 agrees at 7 bases. This CDR3 contains 15 residues. Germline V lookup: CDR1 SGHTA, CDR2 FQGNSA. J lost 2 bases, V lost 4 bases, and 7 bases had no gene match. CDR3 in amino acids: CASSSSPGQQETQYF. CDR3 DNA: TGTGCCAGCAGCTCTAGTCCGGGACAGCAAGAGACCCAGTACTTC.

This chain uses TRBV30 with TRBJ2-1; 9 positions match TRBD2. CDR1 is GTSNPN and CDR2 is SVGIG in the germline V gene (reference sequence). V dropped 3 bases and J dropped 2; count of bases not matched to a gene: 2. The CDR3 is 14 amino acids. For the CDR3, the DNA is TGTGCCTGGAGGCGACTAGCGGCCTACAATGAGCAGTTCTTC. Translated, it gives CAWRRLAAYNEQFF.

This clone was picked up a small number of times. The chain has TRBV7-2 and TRBJ2-6; no clear D. V was trimmed by 5 bases and J by 4 bases, leaving 12 bases between them. The CDR3 is 15 amino acids. Germline V gene lookup returns CDR1 SGHTA and CDR2 FQGNSA. The CDR3, as DNA: TGTGCCAGCAGCCATGAATCCGCCGGGGCCAACGTCCTGACTTTC. Translated: CASSHESAGANVLTF.

The chain is built from TRBV5-1 and TRBJ2-7, with TRBD2 matching over 15 bases. Germline assignment: CDR1 SGHRS and CDR2 YFSETQ. The trim removed 4 bases at V and 4 bases at J, leaving 9 bases unmatched. The CDR3 covers 17 residues. CDR3 nucleotide sequence: TGCGCCAGCAGCCCTGGACTAGCGGGAGGGCTAAATTACGAGCAGTACTTC. It specifies CASSPGLAGGLNYEQYF.

This clone came up a few times. The gene calls are TRBV19 and TRBJ1-5; D is perhaps TRBD1 (5 bases). CDR3 size: 16 residues. V was trimmed by 4 bases and J by 2 bases, leaving 15 bases between them. Germline loops: CDR1 LNHDA, CDR2 SQIVND (reference sequence). This CDR3 is CASSNQGVVGNQPQHF. DNA for the CDR3: TGTGCCAGTAGTAACCAAGGGGTCGTGGGCAATCAGCCCCAGCATTTT.

This clone has just one count. V usage is TRBV6-5 and J usage is TRBJ1-3; D may be TRBD1 (6 bases). The CDR3 is 16 residues long. V was shortened by 4 bases and J by 3 bases, with 16 bases between the two germline ends. CDR1 MNHEY and CDR2 SVGAGI come from the germline V gene. CDR3 sequence reads: CASSLQGIIGGNTIYF. CDR3 DNA: TGTGCCAGCAGTTTACAGGGAATCATAGGTGGAAACACCATATATTTT.

The chain recombines TRBV10-3 with TRBJ2-7; the D gene could be TRBD1 or TRBD2 (6 bases each). The V end lost 3 bases, the J end lost 5 bases, and 11 bases lay between the germline ends. The germline CDR1 and CDR2 sequences are ENHRY and SYGVKD. The CDR3 covers 13 residues. CDR3 bases: TGTGCCATCAGTGAAGGGGGGACCAACGAGCAGTACTTC. Its translation is CAISEGGTNEQYF.

The chain carries TRBV3-1 (or the pseudogene TRBV3-2) and TRBJ1-1, with 9 bases matching TRBD1. This CDR3 has 14 residues. The trim removed 4 bases at V and 2 bases at J, leaving 2 bases unmatched. CDR1 LGHDT and CDR2 YNNKEL come from the germline V gene (reference sequence). The CDR3 loop is CASSLQGANTEAFF. CDR3 DNA: TGTGCCAGCAGCCTACAGGGGGCAAACACTGAAGCTTTCTTT.

The DNA for the CDR3 is TGTGCCAGCAGCGTAGGGATCGGCGGGGGGGTTTTAGATACGCAGTATTTT. Protein: CASSVGIGGGVLDTQYF. V and J are TRBV9 and TRBJ2-3; 9 nucleotides line up with TRBD2. J was trimmed by 5 bases and V by 0 bases; bases with no gene match: 10. CDR1 SGDLS and CDR2 YYNGEE come from the germline V gene. The CDR3 has 17 residues.

This chain links TRBV13 with TRBJ2-3; 7 nucleotides match TRBD2. From germline, CDR1 is PRHDT and CDR2 FYEKMQ (reference sequence). This CDR3 is 15 amino acids long. The V segment lost 5 bases and the J segment 1 base; nucleotides outside the gene matches: 6. CDR3 in DNA: TGTGCCAGCAGCGGCCCCAGCGGGGGCACAGATACGCAGTATTTT. Encoded protein: CASSGPSGGTDTQYF.

This chain links TRBV5-1 with TRBJ2-5; a possible D gene is TRBD2 (5 bases). The CDR3 is made up of 16 amino acids. V was shortened by 3 bases and J by 5 bases, with 20 bases between the two germline ends. Looked up from germline, CDR1 is SGHRS and CDR2 is YFSETQ. CDR3 sequence reads: CASSSNGLGGMETQYF. The CDR3 DNA reads as TGCGCCAGCAGCTCTAACGGGCTAGGAGGTATGGAGACCCAGTACTTC.

The rearrangement uses TRBV4-1 and TRBJ1-1; 7 bases align to TRBD1. CDR1 is MGHRA, CDR2 YSYEKL, per germline. Trimming cost V 4 bases and J 1 base; bases outside gene matches: 9. This CDR3 has 16 residues. The CDR3 here is CASSPGQPRPNTEAFF. In nucleotides, the CDR3 is TGCGCCAGCAGCCCGGGACAGCCTCGGCCGAACACTGAAGCTTTCTTT.